The clone carrying this T cell receptor beta chain came up once. Its antigen remains unidentified. MiXCR, applied by TCRdb to the reads, yields one record per CDR3 protein. The sample records hundreds of thousands of distinct CDR3 sequences, approximately 29% being singletons. The data are from a study of T cell repertoires in cytomegalovirus infection. Study information: HLA-C-restricted CMV epitopes, recently identified, and well-studied HLA-B-restricted ones were used by the study. CMV infection together with matching HLA type was indicated by public TCR beta signatures.

The CDR3 totals 15 residues. Looked up from germline, CDR1 is MNHEY and CDR2 is SMNVEV (reference sequence). V gave up 2 bases and J gave up 4 bases; unmatched junction bases: 5. This chain connects TRBV27 to TRBJ1-2; 9 nucleotides line up with TRBD1. The receptor was isolated from a human donor in good health (CMV status not recorded). Some clones in this sample may be carry-over from other donors' samples. Here the sequenced sample was cultured CD8+ T cells from PBMCs, taken from culture after CMV antigen stimulation. In DNA form, the CDR3 reads TGTGCCAGCAGTTTACGGACAGGGGCGGCCTATGGCTACACCTTC. Translation gives CASSLRTGAAYGYTF.